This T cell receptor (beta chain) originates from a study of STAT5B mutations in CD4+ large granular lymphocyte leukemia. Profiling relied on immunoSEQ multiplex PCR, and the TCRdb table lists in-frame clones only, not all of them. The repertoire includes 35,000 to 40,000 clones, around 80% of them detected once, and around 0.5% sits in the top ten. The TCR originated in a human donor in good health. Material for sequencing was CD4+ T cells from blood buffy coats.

The CDR3 DNA is TGTGCCAGCACCCTAGGGACAGGGGCCGGGGAGCTGTTTTTT. This translates into CASTLGTGAGELFF. The rearrangement joins TRBV6-4 to TRBJ2-2, with TRBD1 matching 10 bases. Trimming took 7 bases from V and 6 from J; bases not matched to a gene: 5. The CDR3 consists of 14 residues. The V gene's germline CDR1 is MRHNA and CDR2 SNTAGT.